This record covers a single T cell receptor beta chain. Which antigen it targets is not known. Base qualities were left out, and no much larger clone turns up one base away. This specimen belongs to a study of OX40 agonist ivuxolimab in advanced cancers. At the level of the whole study: Ivuxolimab was a fully human IgG2 agonistic monoclonal antibody targeting the costimulatory receptor OX40 (CD134). Intravenous ivuxolimab was administered to patients every 2 weeks at six dose levels: 0.01, 0.1, 0.3, 1.5, 3 and 10 mg/kg. Of the approximately 53 patients in dose escalation, about 19 had hepatocellular carcinoma, about 15 had melanoma, 9 had renal cell carcinoma and 9 had head and neck cancer. The dose-escalation cohort was 82.7% male with a mean age of around 62 years, ranging from roughly 23 to 79. Prior anti-PD-1, anti-PD-L1 or anti-CTLA-4 therapy was permitted, and 30% to 50% of dose-escalation patients had received checkpoint inhibitors. Partial responses were achieved by three dose-escalation patients, of whom one had hepatocellular carcinoma and two had cutaneous melanoma. Peripheral TCRbeta sequencing was intended to test whether TCR sequence diversity was altered and clonal T-cell expansion was caused by ivuxolimab. The monotherapy dose-escalation portion (N of about 50 patients) of the phase I ivuxolimab trial is reported in the paper.

Genomic DNA was isolated from the sorted cells so that the TCRbeta CDR3 region could be sequenced. The immunoSEQ Assay was used for sequencing of TCRbeta CDR3 regions. Held by TCRdb, this immuneACCESS table contains in-frame sequences only and omits some clones. Under half of the omission traces to an unresolved V gene where checked; the cause of the rest is unknown. This sample comprises roughly 29,000 clones, less than 95% of them detected only once. In total, the top ten clones hold about a quarter of the sample. Patients with a history of autoimmune disease or receiving systemic immunosuppression were excluded from the trial. Peripheral blood for TCR sequencing was collected from all dose cohorts at baseline, on cycle 4 day 1, and on cycle 7 day 1. The samples were taken from a phase I, first-in-human, multicenter, open-label dose-escalation trial of ivuxolimab. Adults with locally advanced or metastatic melanoma, renal cell carcinoma, hepatocellular carcinoma or head and neck squamous cell carcinoma were enrolled in the trial. Before TCR sequencing, CD4+ T cells and CD8+ T cells were sorted from peripheral blood as separate populations.

The V and J ends are trimmed by 2 bases and 5 bases, leaving 22 bases between them. The CDR3 goes from the cysteine to the phenylalanine over 17 residues. Solely the CDR3 DNA is kept, with 51 bases framed from the first base. CDR1 and CDR2 are drawn from the germline V gene (reference sequence): LNHDA, SQIVND. Beyond this particular receptor, the publication reports: Partial responders in the 0.1-3.0 mg/kg groups had among the lowest normalized peripheral clonal expansion, especially among CD8+ T cells. Clonal expansion of both CD4+ and CD8+ blood T cells was observed from baseline to week 6 at doses 0.1 to 3.0 mg/kg. After ivuxolimab, CD8+ T cells had more expanded clones than CD4+ T cells on average. Which antigens the clonally expanded peripheral T cells were specific for was not determined. Low levels of normalized T-cell clonal expansion were also seen in some patients who did not respond.

The receptor comes from an adult with an advanced solid tumor such as melanoma, head and neck, liver or kidney cancer. This sample comprised CD4+ or CD8+ T cells sorted from blood, obtained in a trial of the OX40 agonist ivuxolimab. The sequence joins TRBV19 to TRBJ2-7; the best D guess is TRBD1, with 6 bases matching. In nucleotides, the sequence is TGTGCCAGTAGTATATTTGGTGGGGGCGGGCAGGGGAACGAGCAGTACTTC. Its translation reads: CASSIFGGGGQGNEQYF.